This passage covers 10 T cell receptor beta chains from one sample sequenced in a study of regulatory and conventional T cells in RAG deficiency. Generated by immunoSEQ multiplex PCR, the TCRdb table keeps only in-frame clones and is missing some. The table includes 25,000 to 35,000 clones, around 90% detected once. The same sample was also studied in work on regulatory T cells. This second report adds: The primer mix had 52 TRBV and 13 TRBJ primers.

Sequences were obtained from CD8+ T cells sorted from blood. These receptors originate from a human donor in good health.

This clone was seen only once. This chain uses TRBV6-6 with TRBJ2-1, with D perhaps matching TRBD2 (5 bases). The V gene's germline CDR1 is MNHNY and CDR2 SVGAGI (reference sequence). Trimming removed 0 bases from V and 3 bases from J, with 9 bases in between. The CDR3 is 15 amino acids. The chain's CDR3 is CASSYSSGIYNEQFF. The CDR3 bases are TGTGCCAGCAGTTACTCGTCGGGGATCTACAATGAGCAGTTCTTC.

This clone was counted a few times. The V gene is TRBV7-9, the J gene TRBJ1-2, with TRBD1 as a possible D gene (5 bases). CDR3 length: 13 amino acids. V lost 1 base to trimming and J lost 13 bases, with 16 bases between them. Germline-derived CDR1 and CDR2 are SEHNR and FQNEAQ (reference sequence). DNA for the CDR3: TGTGCCAGCAGCTTAGGGGGCTACAAGGCGTTCACCTTC. Translation: CASSLGGYKAFTF.

The rearrangement uses TRBV25-1 and TRBJ2-7; tentatively, D is TRBD1 or TRBD2 (5 bases each). The CDR3 loop spans 18 amino acids. Germline assignment: CDR1 MGHDK and CDR2 SYGVNS. The germline V and J ends were trimmed by 4 bases and 5 bases, with 27 bases remaining between them. As DNA, the CDR3 is TGTGCCAGCAGTGTGGTGAGAGGGGATTTAAATGTAGACAACGAGCAGTACTTC. Translating gives CASSVVRGDLNVDNEQYF.

Written as DNA, the CDR3 is TGTGCCAGCAGCTTAACCGGGACAGGACCCGGGGAGCTGTTTTTT. Translation: CASSLTGTGPGELFF. V gene TRBV7-6 combines with J gene TRBJ2-2; TRBD1 matches at 8 bases. Germline CDR1 and CDR2: SGHVS and FNYEAQ. V trimming: 2 bases; J trimming: 6 bases; junction bases outside the gene matches: 5. This CDR3 is 15 amino acids long.

The chain combines TRBV6-5 with TRBJ1-5, with D maybe TRBD1 (6 bases). The CDR3 totals 16 residues. Germline lookup yields CDR1 MNHEY and CDR2 SVGAGI. Trimming left V 2 bases short and J 1 base short, with 12 bases between. Here the CDR3 DNA reads TGTGCCAGCAGTTACGGGGGCTGGGGGAGCAATCAGCCCCAGCATTTT. Its protein product is CASSYGGWGSNQPQHF.

This chain connects TRBV30 to TRBJ2-5; weak D call: TRBD2 (6 bases). CDR1 and CDR2 (germline): GTSNPN, SVGIG (reference sequence). Deletions cut 2 bases from V and 5 bases from J, with 12 bases between. This CDR3 spans 13 amino acids. CDR3 DNA: TGTGCCTGGAGTTTGGGGAGCGGGGAGACCCAGTACTTC. It yields the protein CAWSLGSGETQYF. Using reference TRBV30 and TRBJ2-5 for the parts outside the CDR3, the full variable domain is SQTIHQWPATLVQPVGSPLSLECTVEGTSNPNLYWYRQAAGRGLQLLFYSVGIGQISSEVPQNLSASRPQDRQFILSSKKLLLSDSGFYLCAWSLGSGETQYFGPGTRLLVL.

The rearrangement joins TRBV29-1 to TRBJ2-1, with a possible D match to TRBD1 (6 bases). Germline CDR1 is SQVTM and CDR2 is ANQGSEA. The V and J ends lost 0 bases and 7 bases respectively, with 13 bases between them. There are 14 residues in the CDR3. CDR3 bases: TGCAGCGTTGAAGATTGGGACACTTCGAATGAGCAGTTCTTC. This translates into CSVEDWDTSNEQFF.

The chain carries TRBV11-3 and TRBJ2-3, with 11 bases identical to TRBD2. Trimming removed 5 bases from V and 5 bases from J; junction bases left unmatched: 12. The CDR3 loop spans 17 amino acids. Germline-derived CDR1 and CDR2 are SGHNT and YENEEA. The CDR3 loop is CASSPRSSGRERDTQYF. CDR3 in DNA: TGTGCCAGCAGCCCTCGCAGTAGCGGGAGGGAAAGAGATACGCAGTATTTT. Together with reference TRBV11-3 and TRBJ2-3, the CDR3 gives the full variable domain: EAGVVQSPRYKIIEKKQPVAFWCNPISGHNTLYWYLQNLGQGPELLIRYENEEAVDDSQLPKDRFSAERLKGVDSTLKIQPAELGDSAVYLCASSPRSSGRERDTQYFGPGTRLTVL.

The J gene is TRBJ1-4, the V gene TRBV20-1; D gene ambiguous. CDR3 size: 11 residues. V was trimmed by 6 bases and J by 8 bases, leaving 10 bases between them. Germline V gives CDR1 DFQATT, CDR2 SNEGSKA (reference sequence). In nucleotides, the CDR3 is TGCAGTGCAGACCCGAGAGAAAAACTGTTTTTT. This codes for CSADPREKLFF.

This clone turned up a few times. The chain has TRBV14 and TRBJ2-7; the D gene is possibly TRBD1 (5 bases). The germline CDR1 and CDR2 sequences are SGHDN and FVKESK. This CDR3 contains 13 residues. The V end was cut by 1 base, the J end by 3 bases, with 7 bases between. CDR3 sequence: CASSQVQGYEQYF. The CDR3, as DNA: TGTGCCAGCAGCCAAGTCCAGGGCTACGAGCAGTACTTC.